Sequencing of this T cell receptor beta chain was carried out in a study of shared T cell receptors in the human thymus. Method: immunoSEQ multiplex PCR; TCRdb's copy keeps in-frame clones and lacks some. The table shows roughly 68,000 clones, with 90% to 95% occurring only once. The CDR3 length is 20 residues. Germline CDR1 reads LGHNA; CDR2 reads YNFKEQ. V lost 0 bases to trimming and J lost 0 bases; unmatched junction nucleotides: 9. This clone showed up just once. Specimen: thymocytes. The receptor's source is a human donor. The J gene is TRBJ2-1, the V gene TRBV4-2, with 12 bases identical to TRBD2. The CDR3 sequence: CASSQEGTSGGPSSYNEQFF. In DNA, the CDR3 is TGTGCCAGCAGCCAAGAGGGTACTAGCGGGGGGCCCAGCTCCTACAATGAGCAGTTCTTC.